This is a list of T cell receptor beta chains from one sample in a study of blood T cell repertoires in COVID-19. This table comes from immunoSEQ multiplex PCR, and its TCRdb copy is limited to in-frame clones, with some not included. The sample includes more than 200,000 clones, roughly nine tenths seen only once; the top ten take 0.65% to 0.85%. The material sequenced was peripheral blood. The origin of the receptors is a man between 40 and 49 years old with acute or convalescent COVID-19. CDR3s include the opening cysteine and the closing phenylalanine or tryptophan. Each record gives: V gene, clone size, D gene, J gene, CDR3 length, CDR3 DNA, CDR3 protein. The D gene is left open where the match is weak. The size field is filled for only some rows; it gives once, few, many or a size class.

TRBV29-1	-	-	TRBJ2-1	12	TGCAGCGTTGATGCAGTGTACAATGAGCAGTTCTTC	CSVDAVYNEQFF
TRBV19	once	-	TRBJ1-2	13	TGTGCCAGTAGTATAGATGGGGGGTATGGCTACACCTTC	CASSIDGGYGYTF
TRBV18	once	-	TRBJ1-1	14	TGTGCCAGCTCACCTCTGACAGAGAACACTGAAGCTTTCTTT	CASSPLTENTEAFF
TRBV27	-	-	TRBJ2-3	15	TGTGCCAGCAGTTTTACAACTAGTCCCACAGATACGCAGTATTTT	CASSFTTSPTDTQYF
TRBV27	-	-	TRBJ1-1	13	TGTGCCAGCAGTTTATCCAAGAACACTGAAGCTTTCTTT	CASSLSKNTEAFF
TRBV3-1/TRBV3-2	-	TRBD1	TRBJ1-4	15	TGTGCCAGCAGCCAGCTGGGACAGACTAATGAAAAACTGTTTTTT	CASSQLGQTNEKLFF
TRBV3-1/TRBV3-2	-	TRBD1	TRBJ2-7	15	TGTGCCAGCAGCCTTCCGGGACAGGGGAACTCCGAGCAGTACTTC	CASSLPGQGNSEQYF
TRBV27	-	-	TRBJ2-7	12	TGTGCCAGCAGTGAAAACAGCTACGAGCAGTACTTC	CASSENSYEQYF
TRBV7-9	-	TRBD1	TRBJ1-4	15	TGTGCCAGCGAGACAGGGGGCTTCGAAGGTGAAAAACTGTTTTTT	CASETGGFEGEKLFF
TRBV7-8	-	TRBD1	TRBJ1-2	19	TGTGCCAGTATAAAAGCCAAACGGTCCGGGACAGGGAGGGAAGATGGCTACACCTTC	CASIKAKRSGTGREDGYTF
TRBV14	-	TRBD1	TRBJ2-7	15	TGTGCCAGCAGCCGGATGCCGGACAGGGCCTACGAGCAGTACTTC	CASSRMPDRAYEQYF
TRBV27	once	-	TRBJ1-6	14	TGTGCCAGCAGTTTCGGGGGGCCGGATTCACCCCTCCACTTT	CASSFGGPDSPLHF
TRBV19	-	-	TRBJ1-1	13	TGTGCCAGTAGTAGCACGGTGAACACTGAAGCTTTCTTT	CASSSTVNTEAFF
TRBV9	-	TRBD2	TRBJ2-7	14	TGTGCCAGCAGCCCCGGGACTAGCGGATACGAGCAGTACTTC	CASSPGTSGYEQYF
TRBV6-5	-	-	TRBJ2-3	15	TGTGCCAGCAGTTACTCGGGCAGGGTAGCATATACGCAGTATTTT	CASSYSGRVAYTQYF
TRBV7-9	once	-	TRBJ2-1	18	TGTGCCAGCAGCCCATCGGTCCCTAGCGAGAGCTCCTACAATGAGCAGTTCTTC	CASSPSVPSESSYNEQFF
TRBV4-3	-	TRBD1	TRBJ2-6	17	TGCGCCAGCAGCGAGGACAGGGCGAGCTCTGGGGCCAACGTCCTGACTTTC	CASSEDRASSGANVLTF
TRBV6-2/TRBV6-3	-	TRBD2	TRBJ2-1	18	TGTGCCAGCAGTTACTCTCGACTAGCGGACCGCCCATACAATGAGCAGTTCTTC	CASSYSRLADRPYNEQFF
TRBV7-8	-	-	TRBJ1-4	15	TGTGCCAGCAGCCCATACAGAGCAACTAATGAAAAACTGTTTTTT	CASSPYRATNEKLFF
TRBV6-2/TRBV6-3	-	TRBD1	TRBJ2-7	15	TGTGCCAGCAGTTCAACCGGGACAGGGACCTACGAGCAGTACTTC	CASSSTGTGTYEQYF
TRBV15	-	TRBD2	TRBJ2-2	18	TGTGCCACCAGCTCCCCCAGCGGGGGGGCCAAGGTAACCGGGGAGCTGTTTTTT	CATSSPSGGAKVTGELFF
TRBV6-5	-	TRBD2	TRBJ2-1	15	TGTGCCAGCAGCTCCGCGGGGGGGGAGTTCAATGAGCAGTTCTTC	CASSSAGGEFNEQFF
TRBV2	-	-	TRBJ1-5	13	TGTGCCAGCACAGGGGACATGGTTCAGCCCCAGCATTTT	CASTGDMVQPQHF
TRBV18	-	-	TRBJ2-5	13	TGTGCCAGCTCCGAACAGGGCTCAGAGACCCAGTACTTC	CASSEQGSETQYF